The 22 T cell receptor beta chains given below trace back to one sample, sequenced in a study of regulatory T cells in long-lasting Graves disease. This sample's time point: newly diagnosed GD, antithyroid drugs for less than 3 months. Following extraction of RNA from PBMCs, that RNA was used to make the TCR library. Assembly of TCR beta libraries relied on iRepertoire HTBI primers together with Arm-PCR of CDR3 regions. MiXCR, run by TCRdb on the multiplex PCR reads, gives a single entry per CDR3 protein. The sample shows approximately 300,000 distinct CDR3 sequences, about 18% of them seen only once. Specimen: peripheral blood mononuclear cells (PBMCs), collected at new diagnosis, from a patient treated with antithyroid drugs. The receptor source for this set is a female donor with Graves disease.

As concerns this clonotype: It is likely a read error: a sequence one base away is far more abundant. It is likely a read error, because the conserved phenylalanine at the end of the CDR3 is missing. V is TRBV2 and J is TRBJ2-5; TRBD2 matches 9 bases. The J call may be wrong; the DNA end is better matched by TRBJ2-1. The CDR3 has 15 residues. CDR1 is SNHLY, CDR2 FYNNEI, per germline. CDR3 nucleotide sequence: TGTGCCAGCAGTGTCGCTAGCGGGGTCTACAATGAGCAGTTCTCC. Amino acids: CASSVASGVYNEQFS.

The V gene is TRBV28, the J gene TRBJ2-1; TRBD2 aligns across 7 bases. The length of the CDR3 is 16 residues. Germline V lookup: CDR1 MDHEN, CDR2 SYDVKM. J lost 9 bases, V lost 4 bases, and 15 bases had no gene match. The CDR3 nucleotides are TGTGCCAGCAGTTACGGGTGGGAGGGCTCCTCAGGTGAGCAGTTCTTC. Translating gives CASSYGWEGSSGEQFF.

This clonotype has a count of ten or more. This chain connects TRBV6-7 to TRBJ1-2; TRBD1 might be the D (5 bases). TRBV6-7 falls under the ORF class, with uncertain function. With 2 bases removed from V and 3 bases from J, the gap between germline ends came to 13 bases. This CDR3 is 15 amino acids long. The CDR3 spells CASSYEGDRHYGYTF. In nucleotides, the CDR3 is TGTGCCAGCAGTTACGAGGGAGACAGACACTATGGCTACACCTTC.

This clonotype was counted between two and nine times. This chain connects TRBV18 to TRBJ2-1; TRBD2 is a possible D gene (6 bases). Germline-derived CDR1 and CDR2 are KGHSH and LQKENI. Trimming left V 3 bases short and J 8 bases short, with 11 bases between. The CDR3 runs to 13 residues. CDR3 coding DNA: TGTGCCAGCTCACCCCTAGCGAGCGATGAGCAGTTCTTC. It specifies CASSPLASDEQFF. Looking up the rest from reference TRBV18 and TRBJ2-1 gives the full variable domain: NAGVMQNPRHLVRRRGQEARLRCSPMKGHSHVYWYRQLPEEGLKFMVYLQKENIIDESGMPKERFSAEFPKEGPSILRIQQVVRGDSAAYFCASSPLASDEQFFGPGTRLTVL.

As regards this clonotype: The likely explanation is a read error, given a far larger clone one base away. The chain employs TRBV12-5 and TRBJ2-3; D unresolved. TRBJ2-1 matches the DNA end more closely, so the J call is doubtful. The CDR3 length is 16 residues. In germline, CDR1 is LGHNT, CDR2 FRNRAP. CDR3 bases: TGTGCTAGTGGTTTGGCCCACAGCGCCCCCTACGATGAGCAGTTCTTC. This sequence encodes CASGLAHSAPYDEQFF.

As concerns this clonotype: Since a much larger clone is just one base distant, this may be a read error. In this CDR3 the conserved last residue, phenylalanine or tryptophan, is missing, so a read error is likely. This chain joins TRBV7-2 and TRBJ2-1, with TRBD1 as a possible D gene (5 bases). This CDR3 region has 15 residues. Per the germline V gene, CDR1 is SGHTA and CDR2 is FQGNSA. Trimming cost V 5 bases and J 3 bases, with 14 bases left between them. The CDR3 sequence: CASSPRGENYNEQFL. CDR3 coding DNA: TGTGCCAGCAGCCCAAGGGGCGAGAACTACAATGAGCAGTTCCTC.

Many counts were recorded for this clonotype. The rearrangement joins TRBV6-2 or TRBV6-3 to TRBJ2-1; D not resolved. CDR1 and CDR2 (germline): MNHEY, SVGEGT. The V end lost 8 bases, the J end lost 0 bases, and 17 bases lay between the germline ends. The CDR3 is 16 amino acids. The CDR3 sequence: CASERLPYSSYNEQFF. The CDR3 DNA reads as TGTGCCAGCGAAAGGCTGCCCTACAGCTCCTACAATGAGCAGTTCTTC.

V and J are TRBV29-1 and TRBJ2-7, with D possibly being TRBD1 (6 bases). Between the trimmed V and J ends, which lost 1 base and 2 bases, there was a span of 12 bases. This CDR3 region has 14 residues. Germline CDR1 reads SQVTM; CDR2 reads ANQGSEA. The CDR3 DNA reads TGCAGCGTTGAAGGCCAGGGGATCCCCTACGAGCAGTACTTC. Encoded protein: CSVEGQGIPYEQYF.

This clonotype appeared many times. V is TRBV3-1 and J is TRBJ2-7; D call uncertain. CDR3 length: 14 residues. The V gene lost 6 bases and the J gene lost 5 bases, with 17 bases spanning the gap. CDR1 is LGHDT, CDR2 YNNKEL, per germline (reference sequence). CDR3 sequence (DNA): TGTGCCAGCAGTCGTCTCCCAGGCGCCCACGAGCAGTACTTC. As protein: CASSRLPGAHEQYF.

This clonotype was counted ten times or more. The chain joins TRBV10-1 to TRBJ1-1; D call uncertain. Trimming left V 0 bases short and J 3 bases short, with 14 bases between. The CDR3 is 16 amino acids. From germline, CDR1 is WNHNN and CDR2 SYGVQD (reference sequence). CDR3 DNA: TGCGCCAGCAGTGAGTCGTCAAGGGAGGTCGACACTGAAGCTTTCTTT. This encodes CASSESSREVDTEAFF.

The sample holds many counts of this clonotype. The rearrangement uses TRBV6-1 and TRBJ1-1; D not certain. This CDR3 has 11 residues. Germline V lookup: CDR1 MNHNS, CDR2 SASEGT. Between the trimmed V and J ends, which lost 8 bases and 0 bases, there was a span of 4 bases. The CDR3 DNA follows: TGTGCCAGCTTCCTGAACACTGAAGCTTTCTTT. Amino acid sequence: CASFLNTEAFF.

The count of this clonotype is one. This likely reflects a read error, since a far larger clone is one base away. The chain has TRBV11-2 and TRBJ1-2; the D is unclear. Germline V gives CDR1 SGHAT, CDR2 FQNNGV. Trimming took 5 bases from V and 4 from J, leaving 17 bases between them. The CDR3 consists of 15 residues. The CDR3 region is CASSQNPGPSYGYTF. In DNA, the CDR3 is TGTGCCAGCAGCCAAAATCCGGGCCCTAGCTATGGCTACACCTTC.

A note on this clonotype: A much larger clone lies a single base off, so this may be a read error. V and J are TRBV30 and TRBJ2-5; either TRBD1 or TRBD2 may fit D (5 bases each). Germline assignment: CDR1 GTSNPN and CDR2 SVGIG (reference sequence). CDR3 length: 13 amino acids. As DNA, the CDR3 is TGTGCCTGCAGTTCAGGGACCCAAGGGACCCAGTACTTC. Its protein is CACSSGTQGTQYF.

At least ten counts were recorded for this clonotype. V and J are TRBV5-5 and TRBJ2-3, with D hard to call. The DNA end is a closer match to TRBJ2-5, so the J assignment may be wrong. This CDR3 comprises 13 residues. CDR1 is SGHKS, CDR2 YYEKEE, per germline (reference sequence). CDR3 sequence reads: CASSFSLPETQYF. CDR3 coding DNA: TGTGCCAGCAGCTTTTCTCTTCCCGAGACCCAGTACTTC.

In this sample, this clonotype turned up many times. This chain joins TRBV7-9 and TRBJ1-1; D call uncertain. This CDR3 has 13 residues. The germline V gene has CDR1 SEHNR and CDR2 FQNEAQ (reference sequence). V lost 0 bases, J lost 6 bases, and 8 bases lay in between. CDR3 nucleotides: TGTGCCAGCAGCTTAGCGGATTGGGCTGAAGCTTTCTTT. As protein: CASSLADWAEAFF.

This clonotype was seen at least ten times. The chain links TRBV12-3 or TRBV12-4 to TRBJ2-4, with TRBD2 as a possible D gene (6 bases). V gave up 7 bases and J gave up 8 bases, with 18 bases separating them. This CDR3 contains 14 residues. CDR3 nucleotides: TGTGCCAGCATGGAGGGCCTTAGTCTTCACATTCAGTACTTC. Protein sequence: CASMEGLSLHIQYF.

Ten or more counts support this clonotype. This sequence joins TRBV2 and TRBJ1-2; weak D call: TRBD1 (6 bases). Germline V gives CDR1 SNHLY, CDR2 FYNNEI. Trimming stripped 5 bases from V and 8 bases from J, with 12 bases between. The CDR3 totals 12 residues. This chain's CDR3 is CASSWKQGGYTF. For the CDR3, the DNA is TGTGCCAGCAGTTGGAAACAGGGAGGCTACACCTTC.

The chain couples TRBV5-6 to TRBJ2-1; D possibly corresponds to TRBD2 (6 bases). This CDR3 has 13 amino acids. V was pared by 1 base and J by 9 bases, with 11 bases between. The germline V gene has CDR1 SGHDT and CDR2 YYEEEE. The CDR3 reads CASSLIGLLEQFF. The CDR3 coding sequence is TGTGCCAGCAGCTTGATCGGACTACTTGAGCAGTTCTTC.

This sequence joins TRBV2 and TRBJ2-1; the D call may be TRBD1 or TRBD2 (5 bases each). The germline V and J ends were trimmed by 6 bases and 6 bases, with 12 bases remaining between them. The germline gives CDR1 SNHLY, CDR2 FYNNEI. CDR3 size: 13 residues. The CDR3 region is CASRVNGANEQFF. The DNA of the CDR3 is TGTGCCAGCAGGGTTAACGGGGCCAATGAGCAGTTCTTC.

This clonotype was detected only a few times. This rearrangement joins TRBV12-3 or TRBV12-4 to TRBJ2-1; D is possibly TRBD2 (5 bases). The CDR3 is 15 residues long. V was trimmed by 3 bases and J by 0 bases, leaving 9 bases between them. CDR3 loop: CASSFWSGSYNEQFF. CDR3 sequence (DNA): TGTGCCAGCAGTTTCTGGAGCGGCTCCTACAATGAGCAGTTCTTC.

In this sample, this clonotype turned up many times. V and J are TRBV7-6 and TRBJ2-3; the match to TRBD2 covers 13 bases. Per the germline V gene, CDR1 is SGHVS and CDR2 is FNYEAQ. V lost 1 base and J lost 3; bases outside the gene matches: 1. The length of the CDR3 is 16 residues. CDR3 in DNA: TGTGCCAGCAGCTTAGGGACTAGCGGGAGAACAGATACGCAGTATTTT. It yields the protein CASSLGTSGRTDTQYF.

This clonotype was seen many times. This chain joins TRBV12-3 or TRBV12-4 and TRBJ2-1; no clear D. This CDR3 spans 10 amino acids. The ends were cut back, 5 bases at V and 7 bases at J, with 3 bases in the middle. The CDR3 protein is CASSTNEQFF. For the CDR3, the DNA is TGTGCCAGCAGTACTAATGAGCAGTTCTTC.